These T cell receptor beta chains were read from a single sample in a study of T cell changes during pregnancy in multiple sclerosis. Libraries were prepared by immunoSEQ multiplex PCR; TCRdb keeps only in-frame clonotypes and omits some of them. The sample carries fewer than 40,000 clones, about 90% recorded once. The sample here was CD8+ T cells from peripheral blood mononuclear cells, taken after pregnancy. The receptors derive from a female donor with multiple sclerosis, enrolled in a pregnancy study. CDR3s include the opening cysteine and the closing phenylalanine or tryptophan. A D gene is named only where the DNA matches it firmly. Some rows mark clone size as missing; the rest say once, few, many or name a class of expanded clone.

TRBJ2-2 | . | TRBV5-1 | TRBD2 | CASSKGLAGGNTGELFF | TGCGCCAGCAGCAAGGGACTAGCGGGGGGGAACACCGGGGAGCTGTTTTTT
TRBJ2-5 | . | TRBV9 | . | CASSHPLGGETQYF | TGTGCCAGCAGTCACCCTCTGGGGGGAGAGACCCAGTACTTC
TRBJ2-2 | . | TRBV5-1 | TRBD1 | CASSLDPGQGGGELFF | TGCGCCAGCAGCTTGGATCCGGGACAGGGAGGCGGGGAGCTGTTTTTT
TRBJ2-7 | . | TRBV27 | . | CASSLLSSGSYEQYF | TGTGCCAGCAGTTTACTATCTTCGGGTTCCTACGAGCAGTACTTC
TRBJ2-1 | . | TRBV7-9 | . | CASSLDGAGPYNEQFF | TGTGCCAGCAGCTTAGATGGTGCGGGACCATACAATGAGCAGTTCTTC
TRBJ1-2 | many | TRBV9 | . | CASSVAGQGFNYGYTF | TGTGCCAGCAGCGTAGCTGGTCAGGGTTTTAACTATGGCTACACCTTC
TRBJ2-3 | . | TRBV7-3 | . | CASSLRGGATDTQYF | TGTGCCAGCAGCTTACGAGGCGGGGCCACAGATACGCAGTATTTT
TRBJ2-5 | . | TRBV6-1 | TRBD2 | CASSELSSGAFQETQYF | TGTGCCAGCAGTGAACTCTCCAGCGGGGCATTTCAAGAGACCCAGTACTTC
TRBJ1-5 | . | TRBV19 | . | CASSPRDGGSNQPQHF | TGTGCCAGTAGCCCAAGGGACGGGGGTAGCAATCAGCCCCAGCATTTT
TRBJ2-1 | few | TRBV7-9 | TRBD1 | CASSPGTGVLYNEQFF | TGTGCCAGCAGCCCCGGGACAGGGGTATTATACAATGAGCAGTTCTTC
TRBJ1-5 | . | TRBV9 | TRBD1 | CASSDGSDRGHPQPQHF | TGTGCCAGCAGCGACGGGAGCGACAGGGGGCACCCTCAGCCCCAGCATTTT
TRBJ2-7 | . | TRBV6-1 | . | CASTWSSYEQYF | TGTGCCAGCACCTGGAGCTCCTACGAGCAGTACTTC
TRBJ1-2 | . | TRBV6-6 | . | CASSSYPELLGGYTF | TGTGCCAGCAGTTCCTACCCCGAATTACTCGGTGGCTACACCTTC
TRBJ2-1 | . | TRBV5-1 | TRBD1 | CASSLGTGTNNEQFF | TGCGCCAGCAGCTTGGGGACAGGGACAAACAATGAGCAGTTCTTC
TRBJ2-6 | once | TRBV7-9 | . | CASSRRTDFSSGANVLTF | TGTGCCAGCAGCCGGAGGACGGATTTTAGCTCTGGGGCCAACGTCCTGACTTTC
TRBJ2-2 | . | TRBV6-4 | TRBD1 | CASSTGQGTNTGELFF | TGTGCCAGCAGTACGGGACAGGGGACTAACACCGGGGAGCTGTTTTTT
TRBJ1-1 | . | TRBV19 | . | CASSIVDSPGVEAFF | TGTGCCAGTAGTATAGTGGACAGTCCCGGCGTTGAAGCTTTCTTT
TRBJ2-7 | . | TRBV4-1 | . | CASSQAGTPSYEQYF | TGCGCCAGCAGCCAAGCCGGGACACCCTCCTACGAGCAGTACTTC
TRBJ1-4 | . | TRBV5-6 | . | CASSLEDGRVEKLFF | TGTGCCAGCAGCTTGGAGGATGGCAGGGTGGAAAAACTGTTTTTT
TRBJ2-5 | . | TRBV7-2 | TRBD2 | CASSFSGALQETQYF | TGTGCCAGCAGCTTTAGCGGGGCTCTACAAGAGACCCAGTACTTC
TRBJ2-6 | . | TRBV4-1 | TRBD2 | CASSQPSGGKAGANVLTF | TGCGCCAGCAGCCAGCCGAGCGGGGGGAAGGCTGGGGCCAACGTCCTGACTTTC
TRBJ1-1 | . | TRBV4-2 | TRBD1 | CASSQDSGGGTEAFF | TGTGCCAGCAGCCAAGATTCAGGGGGCGGCACTGAAGCTTTCTTT
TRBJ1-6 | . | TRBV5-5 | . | CASGWGDNSPLHF | TGTGCCAGCGGATGGGGGGATAATTCACCCCTCCACTTT
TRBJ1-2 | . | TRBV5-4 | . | CASSANLEVLYGYTF | TGTGCCAGCAGCGCGAACTTAGAGGTCCTCTATGGCTACACCTTC
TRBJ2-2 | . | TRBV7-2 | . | CASSFWTANTGELFF | TGTGCCAGCAGCTTCTGGACAGCGAACACCGGGGAGCTGTTTTTT
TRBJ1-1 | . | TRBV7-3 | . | CASSLWGVPNTEAFF | TGTGCCAGCAGCTTGTGGGGGGTGCCTAACACTGAAGCTTTCTTT
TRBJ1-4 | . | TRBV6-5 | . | CASSFFAGATNEKLFF | TGTGCCAGCAGTTTCTTTGCAGGGGCGACTAATGAAAAACTGTTTTTT
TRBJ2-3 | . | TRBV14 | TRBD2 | CASSQDVGLAAPTDTQYF | TGTGCCAGCAGCCAAGATGTAGGACTAGCGGCACCTACAGATACGCAGTATTTT
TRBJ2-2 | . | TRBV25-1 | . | CASSAYGDTGELFF | TGTGCCAGCAGTGCTTACGGGGACACCGGGGAGCTGTTTTTT
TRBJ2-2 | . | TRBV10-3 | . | CAITARGGSGELFF | TGTGCCATCACCGCACGGGGTGGCAGCGGGGAGCTGTTTTTT
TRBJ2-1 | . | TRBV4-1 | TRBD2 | CASSPSPGTREYNEQFF | TGCGCCAGCAGCCCCTCCCCCGGGACTAGGGAATACAATGAGCAGTTCTTC
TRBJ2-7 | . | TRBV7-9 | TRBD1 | CASSLGKGQGAEVEQYF | TGTGCCAGCAGCTTAGGGAAGGGACAGGGGGCGGAGGTTGAGCAGTACTTC